The present T cell receptor (beta chain) was sequenced within a study of identical twins. TCRdb re-analysed the 5' RACE reads in MiXCR, keeping a single row per CDR3 protein. The table includes approximately 700,000 distinct CDR3 sequences, roughly 6% detected once. In its sample, this clonotype was seen many times. Germline V gene data show CDR1 as MNHEY and CDR2 as SVGEGT. V shed 6 bases, J shed 5 bases, and the junction held 6 bases outside the gene matches. The CDR3 is made up of 14 amino acids. This receptor was taken from a man aged 18 to 29 in good health. The genes are TRBV6-2 or TRBV6-3 and TRBJ1-5; 8 nucleotides line up with TRBD1. Sequences were obtained from naive T cells sorted from blood. In DNA, the CDR3 is TGTGCCAGCAGCCGACAGGGGCTGGATCAGCCCCAGCATTTT. It codes for CASSRQGLDQPQHF.